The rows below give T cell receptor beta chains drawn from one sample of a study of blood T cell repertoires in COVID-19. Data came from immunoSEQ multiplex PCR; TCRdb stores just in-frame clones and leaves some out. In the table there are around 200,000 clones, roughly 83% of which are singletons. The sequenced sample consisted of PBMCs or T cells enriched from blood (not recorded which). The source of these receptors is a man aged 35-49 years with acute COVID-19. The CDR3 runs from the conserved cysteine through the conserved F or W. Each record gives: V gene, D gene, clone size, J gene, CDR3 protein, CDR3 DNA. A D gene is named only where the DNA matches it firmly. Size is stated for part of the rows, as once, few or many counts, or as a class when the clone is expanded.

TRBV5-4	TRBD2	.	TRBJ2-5	CASRPDSGRKTQYF	TGTGCCAGCAGACCCGATAGCGGGAGAAAGACCCAGTACTTC
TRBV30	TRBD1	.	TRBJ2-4	CAWSVGQGAKNIQYF	TGTGCCTGGAGTGTTGGACAGGGAGCCAAAAACATTCAGTACTTC
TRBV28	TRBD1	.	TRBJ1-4	CASSFRRGQGKLFF	TGTGCCAGCAGTTTCAGGAGGGGGCAAGGAAAACTGTTTTTT
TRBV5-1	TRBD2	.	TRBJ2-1	CASSLTSGPSEQFF	TGCGCCAGCAGCTTGACTAGCGGACCTTCTGAGCAGTTCTTC
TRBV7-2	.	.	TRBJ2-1	CASSLGPGYNEQFF	TGTGCCAGCAGCTTAGGCCCGGGCTACAATGAGCAGTTCTTC
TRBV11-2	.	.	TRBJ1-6	CASSPIHGGSPLHF	TGTGCCAGCAGCCCAATACATGGGGGCTCACCCCTCCACTTT
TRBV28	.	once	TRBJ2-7	CASGRDKGSEQYF	TGTGCCAGCGGCCGGGATAAGGGTTCCGAGCAGTACTTC
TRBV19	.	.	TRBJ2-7	CASSIVADYEQYF	TGTGCCAGTAGTATAGTCGCAGATTACGAGCAGTACTTC
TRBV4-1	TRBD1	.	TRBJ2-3	CASSQDTGTAYTDTQYF	TGCGCCAGCAGCCAAGATACGGGGACAGCCTACACAGATACGCAGTATTTT
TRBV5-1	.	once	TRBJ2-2	CASRPAGGETGELFF	TGCGCCAGCAGGCCCGCCGGGGGAGAGACCGGGGAGCTGTTTTTT
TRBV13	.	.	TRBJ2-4	CASSLVRLAKNIQYF	TGTGCCAGCAGCTTAGTGCGGCTAGCCAAAAACATTCAGTACTTC
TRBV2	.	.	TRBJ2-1	CASIRSGSYNEQFF	TGTGCCAGCATAAGGAGCGGCTCCTACAATGAGCAGTTCTTC
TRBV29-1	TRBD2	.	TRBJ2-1	CSARLAGEGEQFF	TGCAGCGCCCGACTAGCGGGAGAGGGTGAGCAGTTCTTC
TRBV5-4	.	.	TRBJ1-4	CASSWGGDTNEKLFF	TGTGCCAGCAGCTGGGGGGGGGACACTAATGAAAAACTGTTTTTT
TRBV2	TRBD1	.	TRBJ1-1	CASRDRVLSTEAFF	TGTGCCAGCAGGGACAGGGTGTTGAGCACTGAAGCTTTCTTT
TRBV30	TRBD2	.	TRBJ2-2	CGREEGRDTGELFF	TGTGGGCGGGAGGAAGGGCGGGACACCGGGGAGCTGTTTTTT
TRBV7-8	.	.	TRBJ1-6	CASSLDRDHSPLHF	TGTGCCAGCAGCTTAGACAGGGACCATTCACCCCTCCACTTT
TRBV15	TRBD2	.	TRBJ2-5	CATSKPGEGQETQYF	TGTGCCACCAGCAAGCCCGGGGAGGGGCAAGAGACCCAGTACTTC
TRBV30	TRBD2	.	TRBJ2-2	CAWVGTSGNTGELFF	TGTGCCTGGGTAGGGACTAGCGGGAACACCGGGGAGCTGTTTTTT
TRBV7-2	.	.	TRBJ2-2	CASRRGGVTGELFF	TGTGCCAGCAGAAGGGGGGGAGTCACCGGGGAGCTGTTTTTT
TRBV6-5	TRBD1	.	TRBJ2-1	CASRRTGTGVNEQFF	TGTGCCAGCAGACGAACCGGGACAGGGGTCAATGAGCAGTTCTTC
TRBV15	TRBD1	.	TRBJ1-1	CATSRVAQGGTEAFF	TGTGCCACCAGCAGAGTAGCACAGGGGGGCACTGAAGCTTTCTTT
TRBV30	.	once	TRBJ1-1	CAWERGMNTEAFF	TGTGCCTGGGAAAGGGGAATGAACACTGAAGCTTTCTTT
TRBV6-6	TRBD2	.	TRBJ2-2	CASSYGGSAGELFF	TGTGCCAGCAGTTATGGCGGGAGTGCCGGGGAGCTGTTTTTT
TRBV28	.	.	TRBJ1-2	CASSLGAGQVYGYTF	TGTGCCAGCAGTTTAGGGGCTGGGCAGGTCTATGGCTACACCTTC
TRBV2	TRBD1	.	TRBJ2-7	CALRSDRGAYSYEQYF	TGTGCTCTCCGAAGCGACAGGGGGGCTTACTCCTACGAGCAGTACTTC
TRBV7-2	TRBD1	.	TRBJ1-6	CASSLSGTGSSPLHF	TGTGCCAGCAGCCTTTCCGGGACAGGGAGCTCACCCCTCCACTTT
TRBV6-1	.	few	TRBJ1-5	CASSEGRGNQPQHF	TGTGCCAGCAGTGAAGGGCGGGGCAATCAGCCCCAGCATTTT
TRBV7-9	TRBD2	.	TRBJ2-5	CASSLEGGLADETQYF	TGTGCCAGCAGCTTAGAGGGGGGACTAGCTGATGAGACCCAGTACTTC
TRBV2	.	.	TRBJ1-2	CASSVEGDANYGYTF	TGTGCCAGCAGTGTCGAGGGGGATGCTAACTATGGCTACACCTTC
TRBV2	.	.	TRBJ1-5	CASRSSNQPQHF	TGTGCCAGTCGGAGTAGCAATCAGCCCCAGCATTTT